The clone carrying this TCR beta chain was counted only a few times. TCRdb processed the 5' RACE reads anew with MiXCR; each CDR3 protein has one entry. The sample yields 500,000 to 600,000 distinct CDR3 sequences, roughly a fifth seen once. This record comes from a study of identical twins. Looked up from germline, CDR1 is MNHEY and CDR2 is SMNVEV (reference sequence). The V and J ends lost 5 bases and 8 bases respectively, with 22 bases between them. This CDR3 has 15 amino acids. These data also featured in a second study, about T cells expressing NK-cell markers. That work states: Sorting of alpha-beta TCR T cells alone was achieved in several experiments with an anti-gamma-delta TCR antibody. Several of the donors also had these clonotypes leading their CD3+CD56-NKG2C+ fraction. Certain NKG2C+ T cell clones were expanded, and their HCMV specificity remained unclear.

The sequence derives from a woman between 18 and 30 years old in good health. Input material: CD4+ T cells sorted from blood. The genes are TRBV27 and TRBJ2-7; tentatively, D is TRBD2 (6 bases). The CDR3: CASSTHRGGIEKQYF. CDR3 nucleotide sequence: TGTGCCAGCAGTACCCACCGGGGCGGGATTGAAAAGCAGTACTTC.